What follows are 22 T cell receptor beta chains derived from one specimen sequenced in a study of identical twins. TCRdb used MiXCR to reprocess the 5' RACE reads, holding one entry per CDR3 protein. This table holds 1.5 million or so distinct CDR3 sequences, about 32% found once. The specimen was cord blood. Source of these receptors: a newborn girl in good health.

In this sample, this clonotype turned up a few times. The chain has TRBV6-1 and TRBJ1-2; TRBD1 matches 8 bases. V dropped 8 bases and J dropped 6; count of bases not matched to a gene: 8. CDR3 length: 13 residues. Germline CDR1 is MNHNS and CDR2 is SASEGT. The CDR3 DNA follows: TGTGCCAGCGCCATCGGACAGGGAAATGGCTACACCTTC. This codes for CASAIGQGNGYTF.

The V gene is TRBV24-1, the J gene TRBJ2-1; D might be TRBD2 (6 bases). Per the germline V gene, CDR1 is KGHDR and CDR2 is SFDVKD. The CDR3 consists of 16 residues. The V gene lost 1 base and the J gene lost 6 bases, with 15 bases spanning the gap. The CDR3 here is CATSDFGSKGGNEQFF. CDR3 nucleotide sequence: TGTGCCACCAGTGATTTCGGCAGCAAGGGAGGCAATGAGCAGTTCTTC.

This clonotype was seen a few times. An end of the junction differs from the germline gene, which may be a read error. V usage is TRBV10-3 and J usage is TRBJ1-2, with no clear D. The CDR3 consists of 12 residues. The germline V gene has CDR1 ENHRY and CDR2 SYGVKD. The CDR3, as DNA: TGTGCCATCAGTGAGTCGACCTATGGCCACACCTTC. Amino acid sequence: CAISESTYGHTF.

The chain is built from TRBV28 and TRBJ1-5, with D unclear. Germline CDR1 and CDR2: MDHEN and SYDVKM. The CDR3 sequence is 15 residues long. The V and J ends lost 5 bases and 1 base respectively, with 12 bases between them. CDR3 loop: CASSTYTSSNQPQHF. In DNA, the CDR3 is TGTGCCAGCAGTACCTACACATCAAGCAATCAGCCCCAGCATTTT.

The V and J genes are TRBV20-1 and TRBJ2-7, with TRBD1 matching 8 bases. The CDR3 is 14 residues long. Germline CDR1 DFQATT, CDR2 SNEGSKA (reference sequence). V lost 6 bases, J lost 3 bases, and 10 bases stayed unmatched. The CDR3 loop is CSADTGTGFYEQYF. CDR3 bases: TGCAGTGCCGACACCGGGACAGGTTTCTACGAGCAGTACTTC.

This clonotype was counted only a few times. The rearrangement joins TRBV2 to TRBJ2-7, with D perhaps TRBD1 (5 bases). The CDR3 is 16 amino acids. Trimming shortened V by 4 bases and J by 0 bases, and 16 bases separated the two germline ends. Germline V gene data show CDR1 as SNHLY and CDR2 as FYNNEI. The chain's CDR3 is CASSVLHGHNSYEQYF. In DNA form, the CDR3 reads TGTGCCAGCAGTGTCCTCCATGGACATAACTCCTACGAGCAGTACTTC.

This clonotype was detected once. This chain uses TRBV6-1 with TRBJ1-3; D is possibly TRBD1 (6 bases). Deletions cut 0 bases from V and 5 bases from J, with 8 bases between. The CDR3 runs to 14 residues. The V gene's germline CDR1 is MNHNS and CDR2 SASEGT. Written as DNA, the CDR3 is TGTGCCAGCAGTGAAGCGCAGGGGAGAAACACCATATATTTT. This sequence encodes CASSEAQGRNTIYF.

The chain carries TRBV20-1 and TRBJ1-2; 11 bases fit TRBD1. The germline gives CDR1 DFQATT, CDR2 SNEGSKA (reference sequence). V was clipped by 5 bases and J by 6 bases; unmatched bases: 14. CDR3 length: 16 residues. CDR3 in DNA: TGCAGTGCTTTTCGTCCACCCGGACAGGGGGCTAATGGCTACACCTTC. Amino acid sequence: CSAFRPPGQGANGYTF.

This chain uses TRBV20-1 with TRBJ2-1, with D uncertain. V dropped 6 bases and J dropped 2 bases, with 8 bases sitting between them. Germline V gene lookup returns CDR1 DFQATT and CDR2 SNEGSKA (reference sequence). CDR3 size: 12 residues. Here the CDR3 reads CSASDTYNEQFF. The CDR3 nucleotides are TGCAGTGCGAGTGACACCTACAATGAGCAGTTCTTC.

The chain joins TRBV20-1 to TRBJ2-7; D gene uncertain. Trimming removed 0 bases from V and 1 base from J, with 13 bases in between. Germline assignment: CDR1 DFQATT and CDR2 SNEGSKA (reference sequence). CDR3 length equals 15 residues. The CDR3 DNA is TGCAGTGCTAGAGAGGCCAGCTCTTGGTCCTACGAGCAGTACTTC. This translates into CSAREASSWSYEQYF.

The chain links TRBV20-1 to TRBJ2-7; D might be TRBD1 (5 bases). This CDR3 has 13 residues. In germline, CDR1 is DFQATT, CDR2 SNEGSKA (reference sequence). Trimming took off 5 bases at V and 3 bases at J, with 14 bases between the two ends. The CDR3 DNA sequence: TGCAGTGCTGATCAGGGTTATCGCTACGAGCAGTACTTC. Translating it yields CSADQGYRYEQYF.

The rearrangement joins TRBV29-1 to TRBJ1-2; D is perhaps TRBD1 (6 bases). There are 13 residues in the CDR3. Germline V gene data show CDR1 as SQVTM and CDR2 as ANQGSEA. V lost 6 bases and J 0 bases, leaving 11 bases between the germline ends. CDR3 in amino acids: CSVGDTSNYGYTF. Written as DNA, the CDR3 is TGCAGCGTGGGGGACACTTCTAACTATGGCTACACCTTC.

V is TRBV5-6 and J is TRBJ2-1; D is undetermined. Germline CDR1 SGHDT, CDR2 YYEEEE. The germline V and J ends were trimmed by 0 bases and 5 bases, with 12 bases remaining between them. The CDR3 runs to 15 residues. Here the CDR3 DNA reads TGTGCCAGCAGCTTGGAGGTGCTCGGCCACAATGAGCAGTTCTTC. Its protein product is CASSLEVLGHNEQFF.

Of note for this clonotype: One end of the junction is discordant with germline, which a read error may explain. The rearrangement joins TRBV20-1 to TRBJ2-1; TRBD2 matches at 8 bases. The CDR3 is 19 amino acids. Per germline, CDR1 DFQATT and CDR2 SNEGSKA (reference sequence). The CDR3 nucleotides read TGCAGTGCTAGCACACTAGCGCTCAAGACGGGAGGGTCCTACAATGAGCAGTTATTC. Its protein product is CSASTLALKTGGSYNEQLF.

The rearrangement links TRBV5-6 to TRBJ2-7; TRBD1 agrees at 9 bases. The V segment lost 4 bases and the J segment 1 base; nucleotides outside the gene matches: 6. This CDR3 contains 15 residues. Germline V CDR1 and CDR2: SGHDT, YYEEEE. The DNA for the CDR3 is TGTGCCAGCAGCCGTACAGGGGGCGGATCCTACGAGCAGTACTTC. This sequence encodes CASSRTGGGSYEQYF.

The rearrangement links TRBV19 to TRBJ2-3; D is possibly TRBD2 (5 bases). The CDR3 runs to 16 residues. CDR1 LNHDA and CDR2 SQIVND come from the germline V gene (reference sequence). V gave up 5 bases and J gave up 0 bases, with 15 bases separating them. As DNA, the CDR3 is TGTGCCAGTAGTCCAAACGGGCTAGCCAGCACAGATACGCAGTATTTT. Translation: CASSPNGLASTDTQYF. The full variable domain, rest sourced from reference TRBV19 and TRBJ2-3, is DGGITQSPKYLFRKEGQNVTLSCEQNLNHDAMYWYRQDPGQGLRLIYYSQIVNDFQKGDIAEGYSVSREKKESFPLTVTSAQKNPTAFYLCASSPNGLASTDTQYFGPGTRLTVL.

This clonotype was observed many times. This CDR3 reads CASRQGAEKLFF. For the CDR3, the DNA is TGTGCCAGCAGACAGGGGGCTGAAAAACTGTTTTTT. This sequence joins TRBV13 and TRBJ1-4; 9 bases are shared with TRBD1. CDR1 is PRHDT, CDR2 FYEKMQ, per germline (reference sequence). CDR3 size: 12 residues. Trimming cost V 6 bases and J 7 bases; bases outside gene matches: 0.

CDR3 nucleotide sequence: TGTGCCAGCAGTGAATGGGGGACTAGCACAGATACGCAGTATTTT. Translation: CASSEWGTSTDTQYF. The V gene is TRBV25-1, the J gene TRBJ2-3, with TRBD2 as a possible D gene (6 bases). The CDR3 loop spans 15 amino acids. V was pared by 1 base and J by 0 bases, with 8 bases between. CDR1 is MGHDK and CDR2 is SYGVNS in the germline V gene.

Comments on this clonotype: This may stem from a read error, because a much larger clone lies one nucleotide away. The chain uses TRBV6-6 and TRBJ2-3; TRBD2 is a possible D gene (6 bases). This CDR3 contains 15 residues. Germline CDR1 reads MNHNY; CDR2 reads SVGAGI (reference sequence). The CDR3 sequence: CASLTEGRSTDTRYF. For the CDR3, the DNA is TGTGCCAGCCTAACGGAGGGCAGGTCCACAGATACGCGGTATTTT.

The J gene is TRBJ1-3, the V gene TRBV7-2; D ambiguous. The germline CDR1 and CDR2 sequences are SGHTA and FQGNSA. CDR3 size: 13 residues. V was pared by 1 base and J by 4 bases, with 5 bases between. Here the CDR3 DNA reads TGTGCCAGCAGCTTAGTGAAGGGAAACACCATATATTTT. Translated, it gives CASSLVKGNTIYF.

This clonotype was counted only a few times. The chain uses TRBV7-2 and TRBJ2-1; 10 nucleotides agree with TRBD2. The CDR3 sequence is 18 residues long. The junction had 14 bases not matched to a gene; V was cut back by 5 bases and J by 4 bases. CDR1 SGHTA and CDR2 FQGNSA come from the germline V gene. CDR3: CASSPFLERLAGYNEQFF. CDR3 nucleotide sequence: TGTGCCAGCAGCCCTTTTCTAGAACGACTAGCGGGTTACAATGAGCAGTTCTTC. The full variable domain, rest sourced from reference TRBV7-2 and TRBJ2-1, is GAGVSQSPSNKVTEKGKDVELRCDPISGHTALYWYRQSLGQGLEFLIYFQGNSAPDKSGLPSDRFSAERTGGSVSTLTIQRTQQEDSAVYLCASSPFLERLAGYNEQFFGPGTRLTVL.

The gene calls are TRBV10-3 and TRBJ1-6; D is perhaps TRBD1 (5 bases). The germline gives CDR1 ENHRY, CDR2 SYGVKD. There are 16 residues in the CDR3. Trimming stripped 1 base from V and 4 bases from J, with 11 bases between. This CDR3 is CAISEYEEGYNSPLHF. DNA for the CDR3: TGTGCCATCAGTGAGTACGAGGAGGGGTATAATTCACCCCTCCACTTT.